Each of the 18 T cell receptor beta chains below was sequenced from the same sample in a study of cytotoxic CD8 clonotypes in ibrutinib-treated CLL. The method was immunoSEQ multiplex PCR; TCRdb's version includes in-frame clones alone and lacks a portion of them. The sample carries hundreds of thousands of clones, 60% to 80% recorded once. The sequencing here drew on PBMCs, taken after 12 months of ibrutinib treatment. Receptor source: a human donor with chronic lymphocytic leukemia.

V and J are TRBV19 and TRBJ1-1; D gene ambiguous. The V and J ends lost 0 bases and 7 bases respectively, with 15 bases between them. Germline V lookup: CDR1 LNHDA, CDR2 SQIVND (reference sequence). This CDR3 region has 15 residues. The CDR3 DNA sequence: TGTGCCAGTAGTATAGATCTGGCCCCTGGGGATGAAGCTTTCTTT. Translated: CASSIDLAPGDEAFF.

V and J are TRBV19 and TRBJ1-2, with 7 bases matching TRBD1. Germline V gene sequence: CDR1 LNHDA, CDR2 SQIVND (reference sequence). The CDR3 is made up of 17 amino acids. The junction had 20 bases not matched to a gene; V was cut back by 5 bases and J by 8 bases. CDR3 sequence (DNA): TGTGCCAGTAGTGCCTTGGGGACAGTCCCCTCACTATACGGCTACACCTTC. Translation: CASSALGTVPSLYGYTF.

The gene calls are TRBV6-1 and TRBJ2-7; TRBD2 matches 13 bases. Germline V lookup: CDR1 MNHNS, CDR2 SASEGT. The CDR3 is 16 amino acids. V trimming: 4 bases; J trimming: 2 bases; junction bases outside the gene matches: 5. The CDR3 sequence: CASSVGTSGVAYEQYF. The CDR3 DNA is TGTGCCAGCAGTGTGGGGACTAGCGGGGTCGCCTACGAGCAGTACTTC.

The gene calls are TRBV5-1 and TRBJ2-1, with 8 bases matching TRBD2. CDR3 length: 16 residues. The V segment lost 4 bases and the J segment 0 bases; nucleotides outside the gene matches: 6. The germline V gene has CDR1 SGHRS and CDR2 YFSETQ. The CDR3 DNA reads as TGCGCCAGCAGCCCGGGGGGGGTCCCCTCCTACAATGAGCAGTTCTTC. Translation gives CASSPGGVPSYNEQFF.

The CDR3 DNA is TGCAGCGTTGCCCCCCTCACTTTGGCGGGAGTAAACAATGAGCAGTTCTTC. Its protein product is CSVAPLTLAGVNNEQFF. The chain couples TRBV29-1 to TRBJ2-1; 7 nucleotides align to TRBD2. Germline-derived CDR1 and CDR2 are SQVTM and ANQGSEA. The CDR3 length is 17 residues. Trimming cost V 4 bases and J 5 bases; bases outside gene matches: 17.

By its share, this clone is medium-sized (0.01 to 0.1%). The J gene is TRBJ2-1, the V gene TRBV11-3; 8 bases agree with TRBD1. Germline assignment: CDR1 SGHNT and CDR2 YENEEA. The ends lost 0 bases at V and 3 bases at J; junction bases unmatched: 1. This CDR3 is built from 15 residues. CDR3 residues: CASSLEQGGYNEQFF. The DNA for the CDR3 is TGTGCCAGCAGCTTAGAACAGGGGGGCTACAATGAGCAGTTCTTC.

This clone was counted only a few times. V and J are TRBV7-8 and TRBJ2-5; the match to TRBD1 covers 8 bases. V lost 5 bases and J lost 0; bases outside the gene matches: 5. CDR3 length equals 15 residues. Germline V gene lookup returns CDR1 SGHVS and CDR2 FQNEAQ. CDR3 loop: CASSLGDRYQETQYF. CDR3 in DNA: TGTGCCAGCAGCCTAGGGGACAGGTACCAAGAGACCCAGTACTTC. The entire variable domain, with the rest obtained from reference TRBV7-8 and TRBJ2-5, is as follows: GAGVSQSPRYKVAKRGQDVALRCDPISGHVSLFWYQQALGQGPEFLTYFQNEAQLDKSGLPSDRFFAERPEGSVSTLKIQRTQQEDSAVYLCASSLGDRYQETQYFGPGTRLLVL.

This clone was counted only a few times. V and J are TRBV5-1 and TRBJ2-7; TRBD1 matches 7 bases. V trimming: 3 bases; J trimming: 12 bases; junction bases outside the gene matches: 12. From germline, CDR1 is SGHRS and CDR2 YFSETQ. The CDR3 loop spans 13 amino acids. CDR3 loop: CASSSPNRGVGYF. In DNA, the CDR3 is TGCGCCAGCAGCTCCCCTAACAGGGGTGTAGGGTACTTC.

This clone was detected once. The chain has TRBV6-1 and TRBJ1-5, with D perhaps matching TRBD1 (6 bases). V lost 6 bases, J lost 2 bases, and 14 bases lay in between. Per germline, CDR1 MNHNS and CDR2 SASEGT. This CDR3 spans 15 amino acids. The CDR3: CASRKQGAGNQPQHF. DNA of the CDR3: TGTGCCAGCAGAAAACAGGGTGCGGGCAATCAGCCCCAGCATTTT.

This clone came up a few times. The chain couples TRBV6-1 to TRBJ1-2; the D gene is possibly TRBD1 (6 bases). The CDR3 runs to 14 residues. Germline CDR1 reads MNHNS; CDR2 reads SASEGT. V dropped 6 bases and J dropped 4 bases, with 15 bases sitting between them. The CDR3 sequence is CASRDTGMSYGYTF. CDR3 DNA sequence: TGTGCCAGCAGGGATACAGGGATGAGCTATGGCTACACCTTC.

V and J are TRBV10-3 and TRBJ2-3; D is undetermined. The CDR3 runs 14 residues. Germline CDR1 reads ENHRY; CDR2 reads SYGVKD. The ends were cut back, 3 bases at V and 4 bases at J, with 11 bases in the middle. CDR3: CAISDWEPADTQYF. The CDR3 coding sequence is TGTGCCATCAGTGATTGGGAACCCGCAGATACGCAGTATTTT.

The rearrangement uses TRBV28 and TRBJ1-1, with 7 nucleotides matching TRBD1. The CDR3 runs to 13 residues. Losses at the gene ends were 6 bases for V and 1 base for J; bases not matched to a gene: 2. The V gene's germline CDR1 is MDHEN and CDR2 SYDVKM. The CDR3, as DNA: TGTGCCAGCAGCGACAGGGCGAACACTGAAGCTTTCTTT. Its translation: CASSDRANTEAFF.

For this clone: The identical CDR3 is also encoded by other nucleotide sequences in the sample. J is TRBJ2-3 and V is TRBV19, with TRBD2 matching over 9 bases. The junction had 2 bases not matched to a gene; V was cut back by 6 bases and J by 4 bases. Germline CDR1 is LNHDA and CDR2 is SQIVND (reference sequence). This CDR3 is 13 amino acids long. The CDR3 nucleotides are TGTGCCAGTAGGGTAGCGGGGGCAGATACGCAGTATTTT. It yields the protein CASRVAGADTQYF. The full variable domain, rest sourced from reference TRBV19 and TRBJ2-3, is DGGITQSPKYLFRKEGQNVTLSCEQNLNHDAMYWYRQDPGQGLRLIYYSQIVNDFQKGDIAEGYSVSREKKESFPLTVTSAQKNPTAFYLCASRVAGADTQYFGPGTRLTVL.

The chain joins TRBV6-1 to TRBJ1-1, with D unresolved. Deletions cut 3 bases from V and 4 bases from J, with 9 bases between. This CDR3 is 13 amino acids long. Germline-derived CDR1 and CDR2 are MNHNS and SASEGT. The CDR3 region is CASSDGVGTEAFF. CDR3 in DNA: TGTGCCAGCAGTGATGGGGTCGGCACTGAAGCTTTCTTT.

The chain links TRBV30 to TRBJ2-1, with D perhaps assigned TRBD1 or TRBD2 (6 bases each). Trimming stripped 3 bases from V and 5 bases from J, with 11 bases between. The CDR3 totals 13 residues. Germline CDR1 and CDR2: GTSNPN and SVGIG (reference sequence). In nucleotides, the CDR3 is TGTGCCTGGAGAGAGGAGGGGGACAATGAGCAGTTCTTC. Protein product: CAWREEGDNEQFF.

The chain carries TRBV28 and TRBJ2-3, with a possible D match to TRBD1 (5 bases). V was clipped by 1 base and J by 0 bases, with 17 bases between them. The CDR3 contains 18 residues. Per the germline V gene, CDR1 is MDHEN and CDR2 is SYDVKM. The CDR3 loop reads CASSLLAPATVSTDTQYF. The DNA of the CDR3 is TGTGCCAGCAGTTTATTAGCCCCGGCGACAGTAAGCACAGATACGCAGTATTTT.

The chain uses TRBV19 and TRBJ1-2; no reliable D call. Germline V CDR1 and CDR2: LNHDA, SQIVND (reference sequence). The V gene lost 5 bases and the J gene lost 8 bases, with 12 bases spanning the gap. The CDR3 sequence is 12 residues long. The CDR3 DNA reads as TGTGCCAGTAGTCCCCGTCCCTGGGGCTACACCTTC. It encodes CASSPRPWGYTF.

This clone was detected once. The rearrangement joins TRBV2 to TRBJ2-7, with 9 bases lining up with TRBD2. V gave up 6 bases and J gave up 0 bases; unmatched junction bases: 9. Germline V gene lookup returns CDR1 SNHLY and CDR2 FYNNEI. This CDR3 has 16 amino acids. The DNA for the CDR3 is TGTGCCAGCAGGGGTAGCGGGGGTTCCCGCTCCTACGAGCAGTACTTC. This encodes CASRGSGGSRSYEQYF.